Below, 27 T cell receptor beta chains from the same sample are listed, as sequenced in a study of T cell repertoires in cytomegalovirus infection (dated by TCRdb to between 2019 and 2020). Sequencing was carried out with an Illumina HiSeq 1500. TCRdb reworked the public reads: Q25 trimming with fastp, MiXCR clone assembly, productive beta chains retained. Each CDR3 protein appears once, grouped with its most common genes and DNA. Recorded for this sample are about 530,000 distinct CDR3 sequences; 26% of them occurred a single time. The ten largest clones take up roughly 13% of the sample. The specimen sequenced was PBMCs. These receptor sequences come from a human donor in good health (CMV status not recorded). Some clones in this sample may be carry-over from other donors' samples.

The sample holds a few counts of this clonotype. The CDR3 DNA is TGTGCCAGCAGCCAAGAACCGGGAGGACTTAATGAGCAGTTCTTC. This encodes CASSQEPGGLNEQFF. The chain is built from TRBV3-1 and TRBJ2-1; 7 bases map to TRBD2. Unmatched junction bases numbered 6, after V lost 0 bases and J lost 7 bases. Germline CDR1 reads LGHDT; CDR2 reads YNNKEL (reference sequence). The CDR3 runs 15 residues.

This clonotype was found a few times. The chain joins TRBV4-1 to TRBJ1-2; possible D gene TRBD1, 6 bases. CDR3 size: 15 residues. The ends were cut back, 0 bases at V and 5 bases at J, with 13 bases in the middle. Looked up from germline, CDR1 is MGHRA and CDR2 is YSYEKL. The CDR3 spells CASSQDNGQSYGYTF. CDR3 DNA: TGCGCCAGCAGCCAAGATAATGGACAGTCGTATGGCTACACCTTC.

Many counts were recorded for this clonotype. The V gene is TRBV19, the J gene TRBJ2-5, with 14 bases lining up with TRBD2. CDR1 and CDR2 from the germline V gene are LNHDA and SQIVND (reference sequence). This CDR3 spans 17 amino acids. J gave up 1 base and V 6 bases, and 7 bases lay outside the gene matches. The CDR3 loop is CASRTGTSGSIQETQYF. Written as DNA, the CDR3 is TGTGCCAGTAGAACCGGGACTAGCGGGAGTATCCAAGAGACCCAGTACTTC.

This clonotype occurred a few times. The chain is built from TRBV18 and TRBJ2-7; weak D call: TRBD2 (5 bases). The CDR3 loop spans 16 amino acids. V was trimmed by 3 bases and J by 2 bases, leaving 17 bases between them. Germline V CDR1 and CDR2: KGHSH, LQKENI. The CDR3 DNA is TGTGCCAGCTCACCGATATATAGGGAGTCGGCCTACGAGCAGTACGTC. As protein: CASSPIYRESAYEQYV.

The sample holds a few counts of this clonotype. The chain employs TRBV19 and TRBJ2-3; unclear D gene. V lost 1 base and J 2 bases, leaving 4 bases between the germline ends. The CDR3 has 13 amino acids. The V gene's germline CDR1 is LNHDA and CDR2 SQIVND (reference sequence). This CDR3 reads CASSIVDTDTQYF. CDR3 DNA: TGTGCCAGTAGTATAGTCGACACAGATACGCAGTATTTT. Together with reference TRBV19 and TRBJ2-3, the CDR3 gives the full variable domain: DGGITQSPKYLFRKEGQNVTLSCEQNLNHDAMYWYRQDPGQGLRLIYYSQIVNDFQKGDIAEGYSVSREKKESFPLTVTSAQKNPTAFYLCASSIVDTDTQYFGPGTRLTVL.

This clonotype showed up just a few times. The chain is built from TRBV12-3 or TRBV12-4 and TRBJ1-5; TRBD1 might be the D (5 bases). The CDR3 runs 16 residues. The V end lost 5 bases, the J end lost 0 bases, and 14 bases lay between the germline ends. The CDR3 spells CASSPRDGNSNQPQHF. For the CDR3, the DNA is TGTGCCAGCAGTCCCCGGGACGGCAATAGCAATCAGCCCCAGCATTTT.

The chain recombines TRBV2 with TRBJ2-1; TRBD2 agrees at 8 bases. This CDR3 has 17 residues. Germline CDR1 and CDR2: SNHLY and FYNNEI. Germline trimming cut 0 bases from V and 0 bases from J; bases unmatched to any gene: 4. The CDR3: CASSEARGRRSYNEQFF. The CDR3 region has the DNA TGTGCCAGCAGTGAAGCGCGCGGGAGGCGCTCCTACAATGAGCAGTTCTTC. Drawing the rest from reference TRBV2 and TRBJ2-1, the complete variable domain is EPEVTQTPSHQVTQMGQEVILRCVPISNHLYFYWYRQILGQKVEFLVSFYNNEISEKSEIFDDQFSVERPDGSNFTLKIRSTKLEDSAMYFCASSEARGRRSYNEQFFGPGTRLTVL.

This clonotype was seen more than once but under ten times. The chain uses TRBV7-9 and TRBJ2-5; 13 bases align to TRBD2. The CDR3 sequence is 16 residues long. CDR1 SEHNR and CDR2 FQNEAQ come from the germline V gene (reference sequence). With V trimmed by 1 base and J by 6 bases, 5 bases remained unmatched. The CDR3 spells CASSLDGLAGVKTQYF. As DNA, the CDR3 is TGTGCCAGCAGCTTAGACGGACTAGCGGGAGTCAAGACCCAGTACTTC.

The rearrangement uses TRBV6-1 and TRBJ1-1, with D maybe TRBD1 (5 bases). The CDR3 consists of 14 residues. CDR1 and CDR2 from the germline V gene are MNHNS and SASEGT. Between the trimmed V and J ends, which lost 5 bases and 3 bases, there was a span of 13 bases. The CDR3 region is CASSINGADTEAFF. CDR3 coding DNA: TGTGCCAGCAGTATCAATGGGGCAGACACTGAAGCTTTCTTT.

This rearrangement joins TRBV12-3 or TRBV12-4 to TRBJ2-1, with 13 nucleotides matching TRBD2. Trimming removed 6 bases from V and 0 bases from J; junction bases left unmatched: 5. The CDR3 spans 17 residues. In DNA, the CDR3 is TGTGCCAGCAGGCGGGGACTAGCGGGATACTCCTACAATGAGCAGTTCTTC. This translates into CASRRGLAGYSYNEQFF.

This clonotype was picked up a small number of times. V is TRBV5-1 and J is TRBJ2-1, with 11 nucleotides matching TRBD1. V shed 5 bases, J shed 3 bases, and the junction held 4 bases outside the gene matches. The CDR3 covers 15 residues. The V gene's germline CDR1 is SGHRS and CDR2 YFSETQ. The CDR3 region has the DNA TGCGCCAGCAGGGGGGGGACAGGGGGCTACAATGAGCAGTTCTTC. Translating it yields CASRGGTGGYNEQFF.

This clonotype was seen a handful of times. This chain joins TRBV28 and TRBJ2-2; 13 bases fit TRBD2. CDR3 length: 19 residues. The germline V gene encodes CDR1 MDHEN and CDR2 SYDVKM. The junction had 8 bases not matched to a gene; V was cut back by 4 bases and J by 0 bases. This CDR3 is CASSYTSGRAPANTGELFF. Written as DNA, the CDR3 is TGTGCCAGCAGTTATACTAGCGGGAGGGCCCCAGCGAACACCGGGGAGCTGTTTTTT.

This clonotype showed up just a few times. The V gene is TRBV7-2, the J gene TRBJ1-5; D might be TRBD1 (5 bases). Germline V lookup: CDR1 SGHTA, CDR2 FQGNSA. The CDR3 spans 14 residues. The V and J ends lost 1 base and 7 bases respectively, with 11 bases between them. The CDR3 region is CASSLGDSGQPQHF. CDR3 bases: TGTGCCAGCAGCTTAGGGGACTCAGGACAGCCCCAGCATTTT.

The genes are TRBV19 and TRBJ1-1; TRBD1 matches at 10 bases. The V gene's germline CDR1 is LNHDA and CDR2 SQIVND (reference sequence). The ends lost 6 bases at V and 3 bases at J; junction bases unmatched: 7. The CDR3 runs 15 residues. The CDR3 DNA sequence: TGTGCCAGTAGCCAGGGACAGGGGTATGACACTGAAGCTTTCTTT. Translation: CASSQGQGYDTEAFF.

This clonotype was seen more than once but under ten times. The J gene is TRBJ2-1, the V gene TRBV19; TRBD2 matches at 7 bases. J gave up 7 bases and V 5 bases, and 11 bases lay outside the gene matches. CDR1 and CDR2 (germline): LNHDA, SQIVND (reference sequence). CDR3 length equals 15 residues. For the CDR3, the DNA is TGTGCCAGTAGTGAAGCGGGACTAAGTTCGAATGAGCAGTTCTTC. This translates into CASSEAGLSSNEQFF.

The rearrangement joins TRBV19 to TRBJ1-1, with D possibly TRBD1 on 6 matching bases. This CDR3 has 15 residues. Germline CDR1 LNHDA, CDR2 SQIVND (reference sequence). The V and J ends lost 6 bases and 7 bases respectively, with 21 bases between them. CDR3: CASSARLTGGGEAFF. The CDR3 DNA sequence: TGTGCCAGTAGCGCCCGACTGACAGGCGGGGGTGAAGCTTTCTTT.

This clonotype was seen more than once but under ten times. CDR3 coding DNA: TGTGCCAGCAGCCAAGCCGCCGGGACAGGGACTAGTGGCTACACCTTC. Translating gives CASSQAAGTGTSGYTF. The chain links TRBV12-3 or TRBV12-4 to TRBJ1-2; TRBD1 aligns across 9 bases. This CDR3 has 16 residues. V shed 6 bases and J 7 bases; nucleotides not matched to a gene: 15.

This chain joins TRBV24-1 and TRBJ2-3, with D possibly TRBD1 on 6 matching bases. With 0 bases removed from V and 9 bases from J, the gap between germline ends came to 18 bases. Germline V gives CDR1 KGHDR, CDR2 SFDVKD. There are 16 residues in the CDR3. The CDR3 DNA follows: TGTGCCACCAGTGATTTGACCGCGGTACCCCAGGGGACGCAGTATTTT. It codes for CATSDLTAVPQGTQYF.

This clonotype has more than one count but fewer than ten. The V call is TRBV30, the J call TRBJ2-1, with D perhaps TRBD2 (5 bases). CDR1 and CDR2 (germline): GTSNPN, SVGIG (reference sequence). This CDR3 comprises 14 residues. V shed 1 base and J shed 6 bases, with 13 bases lying between them. This CDR3 is CAWSAGRDGNEQFF. DNA of the CDR3: TGTGCCTGGAGTGCAGGCCGGGATGGCAATGAGCAGTTCTTC.

This clonotype was detected a few times. This rearrangement joins TRBV12-3 or TRBV12-4 to TRBJ2-2; D gene uncertain. Trimming removed 8 bases from V and 4 bases from J, with 17 bases in between. The CDR3 runs to 15 residues. The CDR3: CASGSQFAITGELFF. The CDR3 coding sequence is TGTGCCAGCGGGTCACAGTTTGCGATCACCGGGGAGCTGTTTTTT.

CDR3 protein: CASSPTVPGQGLNTEAFF. As DNA, the CDR3 is TGTGCCAGTAGCCCGACCGTTCCGGGACAGGGGCTCAACACTGAAGCTTTCTTT. J is TRBJ1-1 and V is TRBV19; TRBD1 aligns across 10 bases. Germline values: CDR1 LNHDA, CDR2 SQIVND (reference sequence). With 6 bases clipped from V and 2 bases from J, the junction kept 15 bases outside the gene matches. The CDR3 consists of 18 residues.

The CDR3 nucleotides are TGTGCCAGCACCCCTAGGACTAGCGGGAACACCGGGGAGCTGTTTTTT. Protein product: CASTPRTSGNTGELFF. The rearrangement uses TRBV9 and TRBJ2-2; 10 positions agree with TRBD2. The CDR3 length is 16 residues. With 6 bases clipped from V and 1 base from J, the junction kept 6 bases outside the gene matches. CDR1 SGDLS and CDR2 YYNGEE come from the germline V gene.

The gene calls are TRBV18 and TRBJ2-1, with a possible D match to TRBD2 (7 bases). CDR1 is KGHSH, CDR2 LQKENI, per germline. This CDR3 spans 17 amino acids. Trimming shortened V by 2 bases and J by 8 bases, and 22 bases separated the two germline ends. CDR3 sequence reads: CASSPREGGGFGHEQFF. CDR3 bases: TGTGCCAGCTCACCAAGAGAGGGAGGGGGGTTTGGACATGAGCAGTTCTTC.

The chain is built from TRBV19 and TRBJ1-2, with 9 bases matching TRBD1. J was trimmed by 5 bases and V by 8 bases; bases with no gene match: 15. Per the germline V gene, CDR1 is LNHDA and CDR2 is SQIVND (reference sequence). This CDR3 has 16 amino acids. CDR3 in amino acids: CASAGKGGTGTYGYTF. The CDR3, as DNA: TGTGCCAGTGCTGGGAAAGGGGGGACAGGGACTTATGGCTACACCTTC. Filled out from reference TRBV19 and TRBJ1-2, the complete variable domain reads DGGITQSPKYLFRKEGQNVTLSCEQNLNHDAMYWYRQDPGQGLRLIYYSQIVNDFQKGDIAEGYSVSREKKESFPLTVTSAQKNPTAFYLCASAGKGGTGTYGYTFGSGTRLTVV.

The chain has TRBV14 and TRBJ2-1, with D perhaps TRBD1 (5 bases). CDR1 and CDR2 (germline): SGHDN, FVKESK. The V and J ends lost 4 bases and 5 bases respectively, with 15 bases between them. This CDR3 spans 15 amino acids. The CDR3, as DNA: TGTGCCAGCAGCCTTGCAGGGTTTTCTCACAATGAGCAGTTCTTC. Translating gives CASSLAGFSHNEQFF.

The chain links TRBV6-1 to TRBJ2-5; 9 nucleotides match TRBD1. Per germline, CDR1 MNHNS and CDR2 SASEGT. The CDR3 is 15 residues long. J lost 6 bases, V lost 1 base, and 6 bases had no gene match. This CDR3 is CASSEVGTGLKTQYF. Here the CDR3 DNA reads TGTGCCAGCAGTGAAGTAGGGACAGGGCTCAAGACCCAGTACTTC.

The V and J genes are TRBV7-9 and TRBJ2-5; no clear D gene. Trimming took 4 bases from V and 2 from J, leaving 11 bases between them. CDR1 and CDR2 from the germline V gene are SEHNR and FQNEAQ (reference sequence). This CDR3 has 14 residues. This chain's CDR3 is CASSSYSKQETQYF. CDR3 DNA sequence: TGTGCCAGCAGCTCCTACAGCAAACAAGAGACCCAGTACTTC.